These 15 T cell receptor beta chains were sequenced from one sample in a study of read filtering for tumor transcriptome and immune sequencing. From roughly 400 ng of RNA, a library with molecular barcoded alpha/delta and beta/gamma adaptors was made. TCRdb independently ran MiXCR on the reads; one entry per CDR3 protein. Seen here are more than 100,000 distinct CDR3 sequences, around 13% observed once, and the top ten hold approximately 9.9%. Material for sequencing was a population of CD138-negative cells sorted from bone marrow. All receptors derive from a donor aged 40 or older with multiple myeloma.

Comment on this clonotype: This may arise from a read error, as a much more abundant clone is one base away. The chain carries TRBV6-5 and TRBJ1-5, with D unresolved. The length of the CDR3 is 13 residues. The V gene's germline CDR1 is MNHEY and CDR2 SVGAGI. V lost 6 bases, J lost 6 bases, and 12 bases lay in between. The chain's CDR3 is CASSLQASQPQHF. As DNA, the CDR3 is TGTGCCAGCAGCCTACAAGCGAGTCAGCCCCAGCATTTT.

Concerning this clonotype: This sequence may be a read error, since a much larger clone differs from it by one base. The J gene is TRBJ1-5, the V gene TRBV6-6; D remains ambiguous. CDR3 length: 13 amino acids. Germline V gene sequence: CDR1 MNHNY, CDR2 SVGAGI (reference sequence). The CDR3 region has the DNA TGTGCCAGCAGCGAGGGCGGCAATCAGCCCCAGCGTTTT. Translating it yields CASSEGGNQPQRF.

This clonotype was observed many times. CDR3 coding DNA: TGTGCCAGCAGCCGACTAGTAAACACCGGGGAGCTGTTTTTT. This sequence encodes CASSRLVNTGELFF. The V and J genes are TRBV2 and TRBJ2-2; a weak D match, TRBD2 (6 bases). Germline V gene lookup returns CDR1 SNHLY and CDR2 FYNNEI. Trimming cost V 6 bases and J 2 bases, with 10 bases left between them. CDR3 length: 14 amino acids.

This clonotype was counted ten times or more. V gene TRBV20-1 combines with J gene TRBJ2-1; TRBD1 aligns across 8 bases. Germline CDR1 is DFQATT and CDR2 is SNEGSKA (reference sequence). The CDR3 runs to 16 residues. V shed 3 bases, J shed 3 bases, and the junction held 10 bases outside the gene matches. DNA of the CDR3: TGCAGTGCTAGCGGGACACAGGGGGGCCACTACAATGAGCAGTTCTTC. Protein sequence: CSASGTQGGHYNEQFF.

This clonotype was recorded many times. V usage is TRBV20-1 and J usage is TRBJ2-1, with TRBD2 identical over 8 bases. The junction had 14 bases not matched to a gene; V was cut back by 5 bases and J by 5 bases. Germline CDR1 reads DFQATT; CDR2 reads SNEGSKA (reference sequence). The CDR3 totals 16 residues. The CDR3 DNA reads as TGCAGTGCTGAGGGGAAAACTAGCGGAAGGAACAATGAGCAGTTCTTC. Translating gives CSAEGKTSGRNNEQFF.

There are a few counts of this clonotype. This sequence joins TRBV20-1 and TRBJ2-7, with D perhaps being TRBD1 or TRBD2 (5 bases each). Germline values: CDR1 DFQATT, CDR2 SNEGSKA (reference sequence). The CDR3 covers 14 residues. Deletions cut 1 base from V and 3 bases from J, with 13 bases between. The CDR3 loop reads CSARGFGTNYEQYF. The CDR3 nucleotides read TGCAGTGCTAGAGGTTTCGGGACGAACTACGAGCAGTACTTC.

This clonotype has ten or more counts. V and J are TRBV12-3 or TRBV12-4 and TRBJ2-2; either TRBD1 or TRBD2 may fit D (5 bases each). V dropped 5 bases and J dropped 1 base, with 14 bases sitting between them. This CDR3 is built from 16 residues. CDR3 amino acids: CASSPSGTVNTGELFF. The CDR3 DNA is TGTGCCAGCAGTCCATCCGGGACCGTGAACACCGGGGAGCTGTTTTTT.

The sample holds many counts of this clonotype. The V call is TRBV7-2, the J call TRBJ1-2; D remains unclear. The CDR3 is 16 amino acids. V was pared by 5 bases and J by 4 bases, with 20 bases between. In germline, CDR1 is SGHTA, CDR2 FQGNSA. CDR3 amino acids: CASSPHSVQSIYGYTF. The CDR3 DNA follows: TGTGCCAGCAGCCCACACAGTGTTCAAAGCATCTATGGCTACACCTTC.

CDR3 nucleotide sequence: TGTGCCAGCAGCCAAGCTCTCGGAGCTGGGGCCAACGTCCTGACTTTC. Protein sequence: CASSQALGAGANVLTF. This sequence joins TRBV4-2 and TRBJ2-6; D gene unclear. Looked up from germline, CDR1 is LGHNA and CDR2 is YNFKEQ. Trimming left V 1 base short and J 2 bases short, with 9 bases between. The CDR3 contains 16 residues.

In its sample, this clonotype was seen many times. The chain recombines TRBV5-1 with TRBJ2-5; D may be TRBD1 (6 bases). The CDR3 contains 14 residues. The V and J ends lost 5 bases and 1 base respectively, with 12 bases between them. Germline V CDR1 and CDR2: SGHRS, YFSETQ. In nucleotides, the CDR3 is TGCGCCAGCAGTCTACAGGGAACCCAAGAGACCCAGTACTTC. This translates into CASSLQGTQETQYF.

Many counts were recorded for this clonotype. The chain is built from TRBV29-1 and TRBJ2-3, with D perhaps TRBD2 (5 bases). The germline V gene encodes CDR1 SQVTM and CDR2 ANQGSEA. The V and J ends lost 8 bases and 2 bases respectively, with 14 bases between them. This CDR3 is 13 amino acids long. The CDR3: CSISEGTTDTQYF. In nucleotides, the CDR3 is TGCAGCATATCCGAGGGAACCACAGATACGCAGTATTTT.

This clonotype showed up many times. This CDR3 is CASSSPGVILGNQPQHF. CDR3 in DNA: TGTGCCAGCAGTTCGCCAGGGGTAATACTAGGTAATCAGCCCCAGCATTTT. The chain employs TRBV28 and TRBJ1-5; D is perhaps TRBD1 (6 bases). The CDR3 spans 17 residues. Trimming removed 4 bases at V and 4 bases at J, with 20 bases between. From germline, CDR1 is MDHEN and CDR2 SYDVKM.

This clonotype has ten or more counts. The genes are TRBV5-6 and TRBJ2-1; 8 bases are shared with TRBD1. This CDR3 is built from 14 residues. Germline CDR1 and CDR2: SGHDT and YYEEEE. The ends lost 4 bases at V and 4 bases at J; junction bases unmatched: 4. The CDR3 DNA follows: TGTGCCAGCAGCCTCCGACAGGGGTACAATGAGCAGTTCTTC. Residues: CASSLRQGYNEQFF.

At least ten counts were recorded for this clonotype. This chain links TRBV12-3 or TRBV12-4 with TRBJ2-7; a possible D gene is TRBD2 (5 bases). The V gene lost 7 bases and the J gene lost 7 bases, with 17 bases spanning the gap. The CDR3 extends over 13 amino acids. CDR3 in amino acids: CASKIGVAEEQYF. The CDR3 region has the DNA TGTGCCAGCAAAATCGGGGTCGCCGAGGAGCAGTACTTC.

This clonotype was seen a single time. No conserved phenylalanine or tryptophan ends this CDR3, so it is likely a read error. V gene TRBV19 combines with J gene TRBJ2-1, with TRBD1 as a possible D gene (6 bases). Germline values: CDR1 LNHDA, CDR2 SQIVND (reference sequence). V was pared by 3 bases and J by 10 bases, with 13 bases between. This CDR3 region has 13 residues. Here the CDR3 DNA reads TGTGCCAGTAGTATTTTGGGGGCCAAGGAGCAGTTCCTC. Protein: CASSILGAKEQFL.